This TCR beta chain was recovered during a study of PD-1 blockade in classical Hodgkin lymphoma. At the level of the study: Nivolumab dosed at 3 mg/kg went to patients intravenously every 2 weeks.

TCRdb's copy holds only in-frame clones and misses some; the assay was immunoSEQ multiplex PCR. The sample yields 9,500 to 13,000 clones, over 70% seen once. Trimming removed 6 bases from V and 0 bases from J; junction bases left unmatched: 7. The CDR3 has 16 residues. Per germline, CDR1 LNHDA and CDR2 SQIVND (reference sequence). Every one of the patients relapsed after autologous stem cell transplantation (brentuximab vedotin exposure was variable). Turning to this clone: Antigen unknown.

Study-level findings and limits: The CD4+ diversity rise by C4D1 was clearest in complete responders. Reported findings placed baseline TCR diversity lower in newly diagnosed patients (compared with healthy donors).

V and J are TRBV19 and TRBJ2-7; the match to TRBD2 covers 11 bases. The sample consisted of peripheral blood mononuclear cells (PBMCs), taken at baseline. This sequence was found in a human donor with classical Hodgkin lymphoma. The DNA for the CDR3 is TGTGCCAGTAGGGTCTCTAGCGGGGGGACCTCCTACGAGCAGTACTTC. It is translated as CASRVSSGGTSYEQYF.